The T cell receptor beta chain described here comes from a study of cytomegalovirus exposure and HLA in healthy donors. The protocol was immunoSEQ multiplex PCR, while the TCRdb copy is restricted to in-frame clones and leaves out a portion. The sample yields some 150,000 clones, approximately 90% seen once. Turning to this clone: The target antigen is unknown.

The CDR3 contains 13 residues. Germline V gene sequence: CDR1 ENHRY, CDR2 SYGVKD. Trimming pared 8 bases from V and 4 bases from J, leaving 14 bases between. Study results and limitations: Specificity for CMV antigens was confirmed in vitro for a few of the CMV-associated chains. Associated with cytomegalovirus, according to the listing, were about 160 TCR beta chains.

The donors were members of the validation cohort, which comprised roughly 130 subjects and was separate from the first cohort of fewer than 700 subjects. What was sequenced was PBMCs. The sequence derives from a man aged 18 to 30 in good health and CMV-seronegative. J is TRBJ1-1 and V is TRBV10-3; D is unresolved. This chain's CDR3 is CAILLEESTEAFF. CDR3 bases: TGTGCCATCCTATTAGAGGAGAGCACTGAAGCTTTCTTT.